These 16 T cell receptor beta chains share one sample of origin, sequenced in a study of beta chain features in type 1 diabetes. Of the isolated RNA, all was reverse transcribed, and so the sequenced material was expressed TCRB transcripts. This table comes from immunoSEQ multiplex PCR, and its TCRdb copy is limited to in-frame clones, with some not included. The table includes hundreds of thousands of clones, 15% to 17% detected once. Sample: naive CD4+ T cells from blood. Every receptor here comes from a man aged 18 to 35 in good health.

Only a few counts were recorded for this clone. The J gene is TRBJ2-3, the V gene TRBV7-6; 14 bases match TRBD2. Losses at the gene ends were 2 bases for V and 3 bases for J; bases not matched to a gene: 4. Germline lookup yields CDR1 SGHVS and CDR2 FNYEAQ. CDR3 length: 17 amino acids. The CDR3 DNA reads TGTGCCAGCAGCTTACATAGGACTAGCGGGGGGACAGATACGCAGTATTTT. This translates into CASSLHRTSGGTDTQYF. Complete variable domain (other parts from reference TRBV7-6 and TRBJ2-3): GAGVSQSPRYKVTKRGQDVALRCDPISGHVSLYWYRQALGQGPEFLTYFNYEAQQDKSGLPNDRFSAERPEGSISTLTIQRTEQRDSAMYRCASSLHRTSGGTDTQYFGPGTRLTVL.

CDR3 coding DNA: TGTGCCACCAGCGGCCCGTCTCGAGGGGGCGGAGGAGAGACCCAGTACTTC. Translated: CATSGPSRGGGGETQYF. The rearrangement uses TRBV15 and TRBJ2-5; 7 positions agree with TRBD1. Germline trimming cut 5 bases from V and 4 bases from J; bases unmatched to any gene: 16. CDR1 and CDR2 (germline): LNHNV, YYDKDF (reference sequence). The CDR3 is 17 residues long.

Of note for this clone: A junction end diverges from the germline sequence, so it may reflect a read error. This rearrangement joins TRBV4-2 to TRBJ2-7; either TRBD1 or TRBD2 may supply D (6 bases each). Germline V gene lookup returns CDR1 LGHNA and CDR2 YNFKEQ. The CDR3 is 15 residues long. The chain's CDR3 is CASSQETVSGAQVGF. The CDR3, as DNA: TGTGCCAGCAGCCAAGAAACGGTCTCGGGGGCGCAGGTTGGCTTC.

This clone was seen only a few times. The chain joins TRBV4-1 to TRBJ1-1, with D possibly TRBD1 on 5 matching bases. The V gene lost 6 bases and the J gene lost 11 bases, with 22 bases spanning the gap. This CDR3 has 14 amino acids. The germline V gene encodes CDR1 MGHRA and CDR2 YSYEKL. CDR3 residues: CASRRTSGVGVAFF. Written as DNA, the CDR3 is TGCGCCAGCAGGCGAACGTCGGGGGTGGGAGTTGCTTTCTTT.

The table lists this clone with a few counts. J is TRBJ2-6 and V is TRBV4-3; D might be TRBD1 (6 bases). Germline V gene lookup returns CDR1 LGHNA and CDR2 YSLEER. The CDR3 sequence is 15 residues long. Between the trimmed V and J ends, which lost 3 bases and 1 base, there was a span of 7 bases. CDR3 loop: CASSHQGSGANVLTF. In DNA form, the CDR3 reads TGCGCCAGCAGCCACCAGGGGTCTGGGGCCAACGTCCTGACTTTC.

V is TRBV29-1 and J is TRBJ2-1; D gene ambiguous. Per germline, CDR1 SQVTM and CDR2 ANQGSEA. V lost 8 bases and J lost 0, with 20 bases in between. The CDR3 is made up of 16 amino acids. CDR3 amino acids: CSTRTIYRSSYNEQFF. CDR3 in DNA: TGCAGCACCCGAACGATATATAGGAGCTCCTACAATGAGCAGTTCTTC.

The CDR3 nucleotides read TGTGCCAGCAGTTTTGGAGGGACCAATGGGAGAGGGGGGACCCAGTACTTC. It specifies CASSFGGTNGRGGTQYF. V is TRBV27 and J is TRBJ2-5, with D possibly called TRBD1 or TRBD2 (6 bases each). Per germline, CDR1 MNHEY and CDR2 SMNVEV (reference sequence). V lost 3 bases, J lost 7 bases, and 24 bases lay in between. The CDR3 has 17 amino acids.

The chain links TRBV10-3 to TRBJ1-1; TRBD1 matches 10 bases. The CDR3 runs to 16 residues. Losses at the gene ends were 7 bases for V and 0 bases for J; bases not matched to a gene: 8. Germline CDR1 and CDR2: ENHRY and SYGVKD. The CDR3 coding sequence is TGTGCCATCAAGAAAGGGACAGGGGATATGAACACTGAAGCTTTCTTT. This encodes CAIKKGTGDMNTEAFF.

The rearrangement links TRBV5-1 to TRBJ2-2; weak D call: TRBD2 (5 bases). Per the germline V gene, CDR1 is SGHRS and CDR2 is YFSETQ. The V end was cut by 6 bases, the J end by 4 bases, with 19 bases between. This CDR3 is built from 16 residues. CDR3 protein: CASTLVQARGTGELFF. CDR3 bases: TGCGCCAGCACCTTAGTCCAGGCTCGGGGCACCGGGGAGCTGTTTTTT.

This clone was seen more than once but under ten times. The chain recombines TRBV7-2 with TRBJ2-7; the D gene is possibly TRBD2 (6 bases). Germline V gives CDR1 SGHTA, CDR2 FQGNSA. The CDR3 runs to 11 residues. Trimming cost V 5 bases and J 7 bases, with 9 bases left between them. CDR3 loop: CASSGGIEQYF. In DNA form, the CDR3 reads TGTGCCAGCAGCGGGGGGATAGAGCAGTACTTC.

The rearrangement joins TRBV2 to TRBJ1-4; 9 bases align to TRBD1. This CDR3 is built from 14 residues. V was clipped by 1 base and J by 7 bases; unmatched bases: 1. CDR1 is SNHLY, CDR2 FYNNEI, per germline. The CDR3 protein is CASSEGTGVEKLFF. CDR3 nucleotides: TGTGCCAGCAGTGAAGGGACAGGGGTTGAAAAACTGTTTTTT. The entire variable domain, with the rest obtained from reference TRBV2 and TRBJ1-4, is as follows: EPEVTQTPSHQVTQMGQEVILRCVPISNHLYFYWYRQILGQKVEFLVSFYNNEISEKSEIFDDQFSVERPDGSNFTLKIRSTKLEDSAMYFCASSEGTGVEKLFFGSGTQLSVL.

The chain has TRBV28 and TRBJ1-3; D not resolved. CDR1 and CDR2 from the germline V gene are MDHEN and SYDVKM. V lost 6 bases and J lost 2, with 17 bases in between. The CDR3 is 16 amino acids. CDR3 in amino acids: CASSLSPTGAGNTIYF. DNA of the CDR3: TGTGCCAGCAGCCTGTCTCCCACCGGAGCTGGAAACACCATATATTTT.

V and J are TRBV5-1 and TRBJ1-2, with 9 bases identical to TRBD1. The trim removed 4 bases at V and 5 bases at J, leaving 9 bases unmatched. Germline CDR1 reads SGHRS; CDR2 reads YFSETQ. CDR3 length equals 15 residues. The CDR3, as DNA: TGCGCCAGCAGCGAACAAGGGACAGGGAATTATGGCTACACCTTC. The encoded protein is CASSEQGTGNYGYTF.

This rearrangement joins TRBV15 to TRBJ1-5; D not certain. Germline V lookup: CDR1 LNHNV, CDR2 YYDKDF (reference sequence). Trimming took off 0 bases at V and 6 bases at J, with 18 bases between the two ends. CDR3 length: 17 amino acids. The CDR3 DNA reads TGTGCCACCAGCAGAGATCTAGGGATCAAGGTGGGTCAGCCCCAGCATTTT. Protein sequence: CATSRDLGIKVGQPQHF.

The V call is TRBV29-1, the J call TRBJ1-1, with 7 positions matching TRBD1. This CDR3 has 13 amino acids. Germline CDR1 reads SQVTM; CDR2 reads ANQGSEA. Trimming cost V 5 bases and J 3 bases; bases outside gene matches: 6. The CDR3 DNA follows: TGCAGCGTTCGCCAGGGGGAGTACACTGAAGCTTTCTTT. Protein sequence: CSVRQGEYTEAFF.

This clone has only a few counts. The chain's CDR3 is CAWSAQATGELFF. CDR3 nucleotide sequence: TGTGCCTGGAGTGCACAGGCCACCGGGGAGCTGTTTTTT. This rearrangement joins TRBV30 to TRBJ2-2; D might be TRBD1 (5 bases). This CDR3 contains 13 residues. V was shortened by 1 base and J by 4 bases, with 7 bases between the two germline ends. The V gene's germline CDR1 is GTSNPN and CDR2 SVGIG (reference sequence). The entire variable domain, with the rest obtained from reference TRBV30 and TRBJ2-2, is as follows: SQTIHQWPATLVQPVGSPLSLECTVEGTSNPNLYWYRQAAGRGLQLLFYSVGIGQISSEVPQNLSASRPQDRQFILSSKKLLLSDSGFYLCAWSAQATGELFFGEGSRLTVL.